The 2 T cell receptor beta chains below were found in one sample sequenced in a study of T-cell reconstitution after alpha-beta-depleted transplantation in children. Unique molecular identifiers were used in preparing the TCRbeta library. Using its own MiXCR run on the PCR reads, TCRdb lists one record per CDR3 protein. Among approximately 490,000 distinct CDR3 sequences listed, about an eighth were seen once. The source material was PBMCs from the stem cell graft donor, sampled from the stem cell graft. All receptors derive from a human donor who donated a stem cell graft to a child with combined immunodeficiency.

This clonotype was seen ten or more times. The chain combines TRBV24-1 with TRBJ2-5; perhaps TRBD2 as D (6 bases). Trimming removed 9 bases from V and 3 bases from J, with 16 bases in between. The length of the CDR3 is 14 residues. In germline, CDR1 is KGHDR, CDR2 SFDVKD. The DNA of the CDR3 is TGTGCCACCTCCAGGGAGGAGGGTGAAGAGACCCAGTACTTC. Amino acids: CATSREEGEETQYF.

This clonotype was recorded many times. V usage is TRBV27 and J usage is TRBJ2-5; 11 nucleotides line up with TRBD1. Germline trimming cut 7 bases from V and 7 bases from J; bases unmatched to any gene: 2. The germline CDR1 and CDR2 sequences are MNHEY and SMNVEV (reference sequence). CDR3 length: 12 amino acids. For the CDR3, the DNA is TGTGCCAGCACCGGGACAGGGGGGACCCAGTACTTC. Translation gives CASTGTGGTQYF.